This TCR beta chain is from a study of technical replicates of blood from a few donors. CDR1 is SEHNR and CDR2 is FQNEAQ in the germline V gene (reference sequence). V was pared by 5 bases and J by 5 bases, with 10 bases of the junction left unmatched. The CDR3 spans 16 residues. The protocol was immunoSEQ multiplex PCR, while the TCRdb copy is restricted to in-frame clones and leaves out a portion. The repertoire holds tens of thousands of clones, with less than 98% as singletons. The sample was T cells isolated from PBMCs. This TCR was sampled from a human donor in good health. The chain is built from TRBV7-9 and TRBJ2-7; 12 bases fit TRBD2. The CDR3, as DNA: TGTGCCAGCAGCCTCCCTTTGGCTAGCGGGGGGGACGAGCAGTACTTC. Residues: CASSLPLASGGDEQYF. The whole variable domain, remainder taken from reference TRBV7-9 and TRBJ2-7, is DTGVSQNPRHKITKRGQNVTFRCDPISEHNRLYWYRQTLGQGPEFLTYFQNEAQLEKSRLLSDRFSAERPKGSFSTLEIQRTEQGDSAMYLCASSLPLASGGDEQYFGPGTRLTVT.